This T cell receptor (beta chain) was observed in a study of blood T cell repertoires in COVID-19. Overall study: Sample material is recorded as cDNA or gDNA derived from T cells, B-cell-depleted T cells, or PBMCs.

Assay: immunoSEQ multiplex PCR; the TCRdb copy retains only in-frame clones and omits some. In the table there are 200,000 or so clones, about 84% of which are singletons. The CDR3 covers 16 residues. The ends lost 1 base at V and 6 bases at J; junction bases unmatched: 7. Germline V lookup: CDR1 SGHNT, CDR2 YENEEA. The cohort comprised adults aged about 18 to 100 years residing in 20 to 30 US areas. Sequencing used PBMCs or T cells enriched from blood (not recorded which). This rearrangement joins TRBV11-3 to TRBJ2-2; TRBD1 matches 8 bases. This TCR derives from a woman aged 40 to 49 with acute COVID-19. CDR3 in DNA: TGTGCCAGCAGCTTAGCAGGGGGCGCATTCGCCGGGGAGCTGTTTTTT. It is translated as CASSLAGGAFAGELFF. The whole variable domain, remainder taken from reference TRBV11-3 and TRBJ2-2, is EAGVVQSPRYKIIEKKQPVAFWCNPISGHNTLYWYLQNLGQGPELLIRYENEEAVDDSQLPKDRFSAERLKGVDSTLKIQPAELGDSAVYLCASSLAGGAFAGELFFGEGSRLTVL.